This TCR beta chain derives from a study of response to subunit inactivated influenza vaccine (dated by TCRdb to the late 2010s). The study in broad terms: To follow how T cells responded to a trivalent subunit inactivated influenza vaccine, the researchers relied on deep quantitative profiling of the T cell receptor repertoire. The research as a whole found: The authors suggested that each seasonal influenza vaccination may recruit only a limited number of new T cells.

The junction carries 18 bases between V and J, which are trimmed by 2 bases and 1 base respectively. CDR1 and CDR2 were assigned from the germline V gene as LGHNA and YNFKEQ. The CDR3 goes from the cysteine to the phenylalanine over 19 residues. CDR3 DNA only is kept here, 57 bases in frame from base 1. About this clonotype itself: Its antigen is currently not known. No clone much larger than this one lies a single base away; base qualities are absent.

The library was made by RT-PCR. For sequencing, an Illumina HiSeq 2500 was employed. TCRdb trimmed public reads at Q25 via fastp, called clones via MiXCR and kept in-frame beta chains. Every entry covers one CDR3 protein and lists the most common genes and DNA from its rows. The sample table holds about 540,000 distinct CDR3 sequences, of which approximately 22% were seen once. The ten largest clones add up to 2.5% to 3% of the sample. In addition, the sample was reused for a study of T cells expressing NK-cell markers. The second study reports: TCR beta cDNA libraries were made by 5'RACE template switching that added a universal primer site and unique molecular identifiers. About eight donors provided sorted CD3+CD56+NKG2C+, CD3+CD56+NKG2C- and CD3+CD56-NKG2C+ T-cell subsets, whose TCR beta-chain repertoires were profiled. Among the eight sequenced donors, only one was HCMV-seronegative, while the other seven were HCMV-seropositive. To restrict sorting to alphabetaTCR-expressing T cells, an anti-gammadeltaTCR antibody was added in several experiments. In roughly 6 donors, the dominant CD3+CD56+NKG2C+ clonotypes were found to rank among the top 10 CD8+ clonotypes and to make up about 1.0-8% of CD8+ T cells. Those dominant clonotypes were again the most abundant among CD3+CD56-NKG2C+ cells in several donors, at roughly 28.3-60.1%. Whether the expanded NKG2C-expressing T cell clones were specific for HCMV antigens remained unclear. The study sequenced eight donors, all healthy volunteers chosen at random: three men and five women. A commercial ELISA kit detecting HCMV-specific IgG in serum was used to determine HCMV serostatus. Ficoll density gradient centrifugation was used to isolate peripheral blood mononuclear cells from blood. Using Miltenyi isolation kits, CD4+ and CD8+ T cells were isolated from PBMC through magnetic immunoseparation. Synthesis of cDNA was primed from the TCR beta constant segment and was followed by two consecutive PCR amplification steps. Sequencing of the libraries produced 2 x 150 bp reads on Illumina HiSeq 2000/2500, MiSeq or NextSeq. MIGEC was used to demultiplex reads and group reads by UMI, and MiTCR was used to assemble and quantify clonotypes. To remove erroneous sequences, TCR cDNA sequences were retained only when supported by two or more reads. The tcR package was used for downstream repertoire analysis, and clonotypes were matched between fractions using CDR3 nucleotide sequence together with V segment. VDJmatch was used to annotate antigen specificity against VDJdb, with one amino acid substitution in CDR3 allowed.

The source was CD4+ T cells sorted from PBMCs, collected 11 to 12 days after vaccination. The chain links TRBV4-2 with TRBJ1-6; matching of 5 bases hints at TRBD1 as the D gene. The receptor's source is a man aged 50-60 years who received an inactivated influenza vaccine. Donor details come from another sample of the same person, matched by shared clones. The CDR3 here reads CASSQNEVGGGSYNSPLHF. The nucleotides are TGTGCCAGCAGCCAAAATGAGGTTGGGGGAGGGTCCTATAATTCACCCCTCCACTTT.